The clone carrying this T cell receptor beta chain occurred a few times. The data originate from a study of blood T cells in healthy people across ages. Between the trimmed V and J ends, which lost 2 bases and 8 bases, there was a span of 16 bases. The CDR3 totals 15 residues. Germline CDR1 is SGHAT and CDR2 is FQNNGV. The use of a sample-barcoded 5' primer and a J-beta primer mix characterized a second PCR of 7 to 11 cycles. TCRdb used MiXCR to reprocess the 5' RACE reads, holding one entry per CDR3 protein. This table holds roughly 1,000,000 distinct CDR3 sequences, almost 25% found once. The sample also formed part of further work on T cells of mothers and their children.

This TCR was sampled from a girl aged 2 to 10 in good health. The J gene is TRBJ2-1, the V gene TRBV11-2, with D possibly being TRBD1 or TRBD2 (5 bases each). The sample consisted of blood. Here the CDR3 DNA reads TGTGCCAGCAGCTTATTGCGGTCCCGGGGCGATGAGCAGTTCTTC. This encodes CASSLLRSRGDEQFF.